These 32 T cell receptor beta chains share one sample of origin, sequenced in a study of T cell changes during pregnancy in multiple sclerosis. Measured with immunoSEQ multiplex PCR; TCRdb has only the in-frame clones, and not every one. Counted here are 65,000 to 75,000 clones, under 95% occurring once; the ten biggest clones make up 1.1% to 1.5%. Here the sequenced sample was peripheral blood, taken in the third trimester of pregnancy. These receptors all stem from a female donor in good health, enrolled as a control in a pregnancy study.

The V call is TRBV15, the J call TRBJ2-5; the match to TRBD2 covers 10 bases. The CDR3 sequence is 19 residues long. The junction had 14 bases not matched to a gene; V was cut back by 2 bases and J by 2 bases. From germline, CDR1 is LNHNV and CDR2 YYDKDF (reference sequence). In DNA, the CDR3 is TGTGCCACCAGCAGATCCAAAGGGGCTAGCGGGGGCCTACAAGAGACCCAGTACTTC. This encodes CATSRSKGASGGLQETQYF.

The chain employs TRBV6-5 and TRBJ1-1, with D maybe TRBD1 (5 bases). CDR1 and CDR2 from the germline V gene are MNHEY and SVGAGI. The CDR3 extends over 13 amino acids. Deletions cut 4 bases from V and 0 bases from J, with 6 bases between. CDR3: CASSSTVNTEAFF. Here the CDR3 DNA reads TGTGCCAGCAGTTCGACAGTGAACACTGAAGCTTTCTTT.

This chain links TRBV5-5 with TRBJ1-1; D is ambiguous. Trimming left V 6 bases short and J 0 bases short, with 12 bases between. The CDR3 consists of 14 residues. The germline V gene encodes CDR1 SGHKS and CDR2 YYEKEE (reference sequence). The CDR3: CASNSGIMNTEAFF. The DNA of the CDR3 is TGTGCCAGCAATTCAGGAATAATGAACACTGAAGCTTTCTTT.

This chain joins TRBV5-4 and TRBJ2-7, with a possible D match to TRBD2 (6 bases). Germline assignment: CDR1 SGHNT and CDR2 YYREEE (reference sequence). The V end lost 2 bases, the J end lost 7 bases, and 10 bases lay between the germline ends. The CDR3 extends over 12 amino acids. The CDR3 DNA reads TGTGCCAGCAGCTTAGGAGGGTATGAGCAGTACTTC. As protein: CASSLGGYEQYF.

The chain employs TRBV13 and TRBJ1-1, with 7 bases lining up with TRBD1. V was pared by 5 bases and J by 11 bases, with 8 bases of the junction left unmatched. The CDR3 consists of 12 residues. Germline assignment: CDR1 PRHDT and CDR2 FYEKMQ (reference sequence). CDR3 coding DNA: TGTGCCAGCAGCGGACAGGTGGGACGGGCTTTCTTT. Its translation: CASSGQVGRAFF.

This rearrangement joins TRBV4-2 to TRBJ2-5; 9 bases match TRBD2. J was trimmed by 5 bases and V by 4 bases; bases with no gene match: 14. This CDR3 region has 17 residues. Germline values: CDR1 LGHNA, CDR2 YNFKEQ. This CDR3 reads CASSRRASGDRAETQYF. The DNA of the CDR3 is TGTGCCAGCAGCCGCCGGGCTAGCGGGGACCGCGCGGAGACCCAGTACTTC.

This sequence joins TRBV28 and TRBJ1-1, with TRBD1 as a possible D gene (5 bases). With 4 bases removed from V and 10 bases from J, the gap between germline ends came to 7 bases. Germline loops: CDR1 MDHEN, CDR2 SYDVKM. This CDR3 is 10 amino acids long. Here the CDR3 reads CASSSQGAFF. In DNA, the CDR3 is TGTGCCAGCAGTTCCCAGGGAGCTTTCTTT.

The CDR3, as DNA: TGTGCCAGCAGCCTTGGGAGTTGGGAGACCCAGTACTTC. This sequence encodes CASSLGSWETQYF. The genes are TRBV11-2 and TRBJ2-5; perhaps TRBD2 as D (5 bases). This CDR3 comprises 13 residues. CDR1 and CDR2 (germline): SGHAT, FQNNGV. The germline V and J ends were trimmed by 5 bases and 5 bases, with 12 bases remaining between them.

This sequence joins TRBV7-9 and TRBJ1-4, with D tentatively TRBD1 (6 bases). V was shortened by 5 bases and J by 11 bases, with 15 bases between the two germline ends. The CDR3 is 13 residues long. Per germline, CDR1 SEHNR and CDR2 FQNEAQ (reference sequence). This CDR3 reads CASSPHRAGKLFF. The CDR3 DNA reads TGTGCCAGCAGCCCACACAGGGCAGGGAAACTGTTTTTT.

CDR3 in DNA: TGCGCCAGCAGCCTGCAGGGAGGAAGCACAGATACGCAGTATTTT. It translates to CASSLQGGSTDTQYF. The chain recombines TRBV5-1 with TRBJ2-3; D may be TRBD2 (6 bases). The V end was cut by 4 bases, the J end by 0 bases, with 12 bases between. CDR3 length: 15 residues. Germline CDR1 SGHRS, CDR2 YFSETQ.

This chain uses TRBV5-4 with TRBJ2-3; 8 bases map to TRBD1. The CDR3 spans 17 residues. From germline, CDR1 is SGHNT and CDR2 YYREEE (reference sequence). V gave up 4 bases and J gave up 1 base; unmatched junction bases: 11. The CDR3 DNA sequence: TGTGCCAGCAGCCTGGGGCTCCGACAGGGGCGCACAGATACGCAGTATTTT. It codes for CASSLGLRQGRTDTQYF.

This chain's CDR3 is CASSVGVNYGYTF. CDR3 nucleotides: TGTGCCAGCAGCGTCGGGGTTAACTATGGCTACACCTTC. The chain uses TRBV7-9 and TRBJ1-2; no firm D call. The germline V gene encodes CDR1 SEHNR and CDR2 FQNEAQ (reference sequence). V was clipped by 5 bases and J by 1 base, with 8 bases between them. This CDR3 contains 13 residues. The complete variable domain, with remaining parts taken from reference TRBV7-9 and TRBJ1-2, reads DTGVSQNPRHKITKRGQNVTFRCDPISEHNRLYWYRQTLGQGPEFLTYFQNEAQLEKSRLLSDRFSAERPKGSFSTLEIQRTEQGDSAMYLCASSVGVNYGYTFGSGTRLTVV.

The chain carries TRBV28 and TRBJ1-4, with D possibly TRBD1 on 6 matching bases. V shed 6 bases and J shed 7 bases, with 12 bases lying between them. Germline V CDR1 and CDR2: MDHEN, SYDVKM. This CDR3 comprises 13 residues. CDR3 protein: CASSSGQIEKLFF. CDR3 coding DNA: TGTGCCAGCAGCAGCGGACAGATTGAAAAACTGTTTTTT. The entire variable domain, with the rest obtained from reference TRBV28 and TRBJ1-4, is as follows: DVKVTQSSRYLVKRTGEKVFLECVQDMDHENMFWYRQDPGLGLRLIYFSYDVKMKEKGDIPEGYSVSREKKERFSLILESASTNQTSMYLCASSSGQIEKLFFGSGTQLSVL.

The chain carries TRBV2 and TRBJ2-1; 8 positions match TRBD1. The junction had 7 bases not matched to a gene; V was cut back by 6 bases and J by 3 bases. The V gene's germline CDR1 is SNHLY and CDR2 FYNNEI. The CDR3 totals 15 residues. Written as DNA, the CDR3 is TGTGCCAGCAGCGCTGACAGGGGTTACTACAATGAGCAGTTCTTC. Amino acids: CASSADRGYYNEQFF.

V usage is TRBV5-1 and J usage is TRBJ2-1; 10 nucleotides match TRBD2. V lost 0 bases and J lost 9; bases outside the gene matches: 6. The CDR3 sequence is 15 residues long. Germline V gene sequence: CDR1 SGHRS, CDR2 YFSETQ. CDR3 in amino acids: CASSLGVLAGAEQFF. CDR3 bases: TGCGCCAGCAGCTTGGGAGTCCTAGCGGGGGCTGAGCAGTTCTTC.

The V call is TRBV5-4, the J call TRBJ1-2; TRBD1 aligns across 8 bases. With V trimmed by 4 bases and J by 3 bases, 2 bases remained unmatched. CDR3 size: 13 residues. Looked up from germline, CDR1 is SGHNT and CDR2 is YYREEE (reference sequence). This CDR3 reads CASSVDRDYGYTF. The CDR3 coding sequence is TGTGCCAGCAGCGTGGACAGGGACTATGGCTACACCTTC. The variable domain in full, completed from reference TRBV5-4 and TRBJ1-2, reads ETGVTQSPTHLIKTRGQQVTLRCSSQSGHNTVSWYQQALGQGPQFIFQYYREEENGRGNFPPRFSGLQFPNYSSELNVNALELDDSALYLCASSVDRDYGYTFGSGTRLTVV.

The chain is built from TRBV19 and TRBJ1-2, with D possibly matching TRBD1 (6 bases). Germline CDR1 LNHDA, CDR2 SQIVND (reference sequence). This CDR3 has 14 residues. Deletions cut 8 bases from V and 8 bases from J, with 21 bases between. As DNA, the CDR3 is TGTGCCAGTTCCTCACCGGGGACACTTCGCGGCTACACCTTC. Protein sequence: CASSSPGTLRGYTF.

The genes are TRBV28 and TRBJ1-4; D remains ambiguous. V lost 8 bases and J lost 3, with 7 bases in between. The CDR3 contains 12 residues. The V gene's germline CDR1 is MDHEN and CDR2 SYDVKM. CDR3 bases: TGTGCCAGCCGGAGGGCTAATGAAAAACTGTTTTTT. It encodes CASRRANEKLFF.

The chain links TRBV7-9 to TRBJ2-7, with D maybe TRBD1 (7 bases). CDR1 and CDR2 (germline): SEHNR, FQNEAQ (reference sequence). The germline V and J ends were trimmed by 4 bases and 2 bases, with 12 bases remaining between them. This CDR3 comprises 14 residues. The CDR3: CASSSAGGPYEQYF. CDR3 sequence (DNA): TGTGCCAGCAGCTCGGCAGGGGGGCCCTACGAGCAGTACTTC.

This chain connects TRBV7-2 to TRBJ1-5, with TRBD1 matching over 7 bases. Germline lookup yields CDR1 SGHTA and CDR2 FQGNSA. J was trimmed by 4 bases and V by 5 bases; bases with no gene match: 11. CDR3 size: 16 residues. Here the CDR3 reads CASSLRQGMENQPQHF. The CDR3 nucleotides read TGTGCCAGCAGCCTCAGACAGGGTATGGAGAATCAGCCCCAGCATTTT. The whole variable domain, filled in from reference TRBV7-2 and TRBJ1-5, reads GAGVSQSPSNKVTEKGKDVELRCDPISGHTALYWYRQSLGQGLEFLIYFQGNSAPDKSGLPSDRFSAERTGGSVSTLTIQRTQQEDSAVYLCASSLRQGMENQPQHFGDGTRLSIL.

CDR3 in amino acids: CASSFPGLAGGIPTGELFF. The CDR3 nucleotides read TGTGCCAGCAGCTTCCCGGGACTAGCGGGGGGGATACCCACCGGGGAGCTGTTTTTT. The V and J genes are TRBV7-8 and TRBJ2-2; TRBD2 agrees at 16 bases. Per germline, CDR1 SGHVS and CDR2 FQNEAQ. The V and J ends lost 3 bases and 4 bases, in that order; junction bases with no gene match: 8. CDR3 length: 19 residues. Full variable domain (remainder filled in from reference TRBV7-8 and TRBJ2-2): GAGVSQSPRYKVAKRGQDVALRCDPISGHVSLFWYQQALGQGPEFLTYFQNEAQLDKSGLPSDRFFAERPEGSVSTLKIQRTQQEDSAVYLCASSFPGLAGGIPTGELFFGEGSRLTVL.

The chain couples TRBV7-9 to TRBJ2-7; 8 positions agree with TRBD1. CDR1 SEHNR and CDR2 FQNEAQ come from the germline V gene (reference sequence). V dropped 5 bases and J dropped 0; count of bases not matched to a gene: 3. The CDR3 is made up of 14 amino acids. CDR3 coding DNA: TGTGCCAGCAGCGCCGGACAGGGCTCCTACGAGCAGTACTTC. This gives the protein CASSAGQGSYEQYF.

This chain joins TRBV2 and TRBJ1-4; 9 bases align to TRBD1. J was trimmed by 0 bases and V by 6 bases; bases with no gene match: 11. CDR3 length: 18 amino acids. Germline V CDR1 and CDR2: SNHLY, FYNNEI. The CDR3 region is CASSRQGGRGPTNEKLFF. CDR3 bases: TGTGCCAGCAGCCGACAGGGGGGCCGAGGACCAACTAATGAAAAACTGTTTTTT.

The CDR3 sequence: CASSQDRLGGGYTF. Written as DNA, the CDR3 is TGCGCCAGCAGCCAAGATCGGCTAGGGGGTGGCTACACCTTC. V gene TRBV4-1 combines with J gene TRBJ1-2; perhaps TRBD1 as D (6 bases). Germline CDR1 reads MGHRA; CDR2 reads YSYEKL. V lost 0 bases, J lost 7 bases, and 12 bases lay in between. CDR3 length equals 14 residues.

This chain joins TRBV4-2 and TRBJ1-1; the match to TRBD1 covers 12 bases. CDR1 and CDR2 from the germline V gene are LGHNA and YNFKEQ. CDR3 length: 16 amino acids. The ends lost 0 bases at V and 6 bases at J; junction bases unmatched: 5. The CDR3 DNA reads TGTGCCAGCAGCCAAGAGAGGGACAGGGGGCTGCCTGAAGCTTTCTTT. This encodes CASSQERDRGLPEAFF.

In its sample, this clone was seen once. The rearrangement uses TRBV10-3 and TRBJ1-1; 7 nucleotides align to TRBD1. The CDR3 runs to 15 residues. Germline-derived CDR1 and CDR2 are ENHRY and SYGVKD. Losses at the gene ends were 3 bases for V and 11 bases for J; bases not matched to a gene: 15. The CDR3 region has the DNA TGTGCCATCAGTGATAGCCCCCAGACAGGGCCTTGGGCTTTCTTT. Encoded protein: CAISDSPQTGPWAFF.

CDR3 sequence reads: CSVRGGKDGYTF. In nucleotides, the CDR3 is TGCAGCGTCCGGGGGGGCAAGGATGGCTACACCTTC. This chain joins TRBV29-1 and TRBJ1-2, with D possibly TRBD1 on 6 matching bases. Germline CDR1 is SQVTM and CDR2 is ANQGSEA. The CDR3 contains 12 residues. V was cut by 6 bases and J by 6 bases, with 14 bases left in between. The full variable domain, its missing parts supplied by reference TRBV29-1 and TRBJ1-2, is SAVISQKPSRDICQRGTSLTIQCQVDSQVTMMFWYRQQPGQSLTLIATANQGSEATYESGFVIDKFPISRPNLTFSTLTVSNMSPEDSSIYLCSVRGGKDGYTFGSGTRLTVV.

This chain joins TRBV29-1 and TRBJ2-7; 7 bases match TRBD2. The germline gives CDR1 SQVTM, CDR2 ANQGSEA. The CDR3 is 14 amino acids. J lost 3 bases, V lost 5 bases, and 10 bases had no gene match. The CDR3 nucleotides read TGCAGCGTTTTAGGGAGGGAAGTGAACTACGAGCAGTACTTC. Protein product: CSVLGREVNYEQYF.

This chain links TRBV5-8 with TRBJ2-7, with 8 bases aligning to TRBD1. Unmatched junction bases numbered 8, after V lost 2 bases and J lost 7 bases. This CDR3 is 14 amino acids long. The germline V gene encodes CDR1 SGHTS and CDR2 YDEGEE. CDR3: CASSFIQGVEEQYF. The CDR3 DNA reads as TGTGCCAGCAGCTTCATACAGGGGGTAGAGGAGCAGTACTTC. Supplemented by reference TRBV5-8 and TRBJ2-7, the full variable domain reads EAGVTQSPTHLIKTRGQQATLRCSPISGHTSVYWYQQALGLGLQFLLWYDEGEERNRGNFPPRFSGRQFPNYSSELNVNALELEDSALYLCASSFIQGVEEQYFGPGTRLTVT.

This chain links TRBV13 with TRBJ2-2; 8 nucleotides agree with TRBD1. The CDR3 has 16 residues. Germline V gene sequence: CDR1 PRHDT, CDR2 FYEKMQ (reference sequence). Trimming at V came to 4 bases and at J to 2 bases, leaving 6 bases not matched to a gene. The CDR3 DNA follows: TGTGCCAGCAGCTCTGGACAGGGCCGAAACACCGGGGAGCTGTTTTTT. It is translated as CASSSGQGRNTGELFF.

The V call is TRBV7-3, the J call TRBJ1-1; D is unresolved. The CDR3 is 13 residues long. In germline, CDR1 is SGHTA, CDR2 FQGTGA. V was cut by 3 bases and J by 1 base, with 6 bases left in between. The CDR3 DNA sequence: TGTGCCAGCAGCTTTGGGAGGAACACTGAAGCTTTCTTT. Its protein is CASSFGRNTEAFF.

V is TRBV7-9 and J is TRBJ1-2, with 7 bases identical to TRBD1. The CDR3 has 14 residues. V was pared by 1 base and J by 6 bases, with 5 bases of the junction left unmatched. The germline V gene has CDR1 SEHNR and CDR2 FQNEAQ (reference sequence). CDR3 DNA sequence: TGTGCCAGCAGCTTAGAAACAGGGGCGCATGGCTACACCTTC. It codes for CASSLETGAHGYTF.